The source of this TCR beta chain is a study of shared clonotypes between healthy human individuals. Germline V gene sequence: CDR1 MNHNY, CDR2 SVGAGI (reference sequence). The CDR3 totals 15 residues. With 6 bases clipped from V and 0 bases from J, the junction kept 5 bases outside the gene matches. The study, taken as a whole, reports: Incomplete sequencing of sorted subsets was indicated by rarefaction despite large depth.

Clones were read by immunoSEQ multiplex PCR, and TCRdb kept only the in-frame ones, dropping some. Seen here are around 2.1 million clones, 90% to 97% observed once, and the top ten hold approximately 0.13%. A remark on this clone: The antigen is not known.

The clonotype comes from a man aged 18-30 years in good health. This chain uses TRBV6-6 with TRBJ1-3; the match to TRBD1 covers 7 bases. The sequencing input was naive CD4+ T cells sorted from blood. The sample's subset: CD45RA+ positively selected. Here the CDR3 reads CASRLGQDSGNTIYF. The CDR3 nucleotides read TGTGCCAGCAGACTTGGACAGGACTCTGGAAACACCATATATTTT.